These 4 T cell receptor beta chains came from one sample sequenced in a study of T-cell reconstitution after alpha-beta-depleted transplantation in children. It was with unique molecular identifiers that the TCRbeta library was prepared. In TCRdb, the PCR reads were re-called with MiXCR into one record per CDR3 protein. The table lists roughly 500,000 distinct CDR3 sequences, about 10% of them singletons, with around 2% in the top ten. Sequenced here: PBMCs, sampled before TCRalphabeta/CD19-depleted stem cell transplant. These receptors were collected from a child aged 2 to 10 with inherited bone marrow failure, due to receive a stem cell transplant.

This clonotype has ten or more counts. V usage is TRBV12-3 or TRBV12-4 and J usage is TRBJ2-2; tentatively, D is TRBD1 or TRBD2 (6 bases each). The CDR3 totals 19 residues. The V and J ends lost 4 bases and 6 bases respectively, with 27 bases between them. CDR3 protein: CASSSSRRFGGGLAGELFF. The CDR3 DNA is TGTGCCAGCAGTTCCTCCCGTCGTTTCGGAGGGGGGCTGGCCGGGGAGCTGTTTTTT.

This clonotype was counted many times. The chain employs TRBV29-1 and TRBJ2-7; D is unclear. This CDR3 region has 12 residues. The ends were cut back, 6 bases at V and 0 bases at J, with 9 bases in the middle. Germline values: CDR1 SQVTM, CDR2 ANQGSEA. This CDR3 reads CSVARTSYEQYF. Here the CDR3 DNA reads TGCAGCGTGGCCAGGACCTCCTACGAGCAGTACTTC.

This clonotype was picked up many times. Here the CDR3 reads CASTPGTSGEQYF. The CDR3, as DNA: TGTGCCAGCACCCCGGGTACGTCGGGCGAGCAGTACTTC. This chain joins TRBV28 and TRBJ2-7, with D hard to call. The V end lost 7 bases, the J end lost 6 bases, and 16 bases lay between the germline ends. CDR3 length equals 13 residues. Looked up from germline, CDR1 is MDHEN and CDR2 is SYDVKM. Together with reference TRBV28 and TRBJ2-7, the CDR3 gives the full variable domain: DVKVTQSSRYLVKRTGEKVFLECVQDMDHENMFWYRQDPGLGLRLIYFSYDVKMKEKGDIPEGYSVSREKKERFSLILESASTNQTSMYLCASTPGTSGEQYFGPGTRLTVT.

This clonotype was picked up many times. J is TRBJ2-7 and V is TRBV4-3; TRBD1 matches at 7 bases. Unmatched junction bases numbered 14, after V lost 3 bases and J lost 3 bases. The CDR3 is 17 amino acids. Looked up from germline, CDR1 is LGHNA and CDR2 is YSLEER. CDR3 loop: CASSHRTGTGVFYEQYF. The CDR3 DNA reads as TGCGCCAGCAGCCACCGAACTGGAACAGGGGTGTTCTACGAGCAGTACTTC.